This entry describes one T cell receptor (beta chain). At one of its ends the junction is not consistent with the germline gene, which may arise from a read error. This sample is drawn from a study of technical replicates of blood from a handful of donors. Libraries were prepared by immunoSEQ multiplex PCR; TCRdb keeps only in-frame clonotypes and omits some of them. The sample has fewer than 45,000 clones, over 95% seen once. The source material was T cells isolated from PBMCs. This receptor was obtained from a human donor in good health.

Written as DNA, the CDR3 is TGTGCCAGCAGTCACTCGCGGGAGTTCGGGGAGCTGTTTTTT. Encoded protein: CASSHSREFGELFF. The V call is TRBV6-5, the J call TRBJ2-2; 7 positions match TRBD2. Germline V gene data show CDR1 as MNHEY and CDR2 as SVGAGI. This CDR3 is built from 14 residues.